This T cell receptor beta chain appears in the sequencing data of a study of T cell responses to AZD1222 COVID-19 vaccine. Profiling relied on immunoSEQ multiplex PCR, and the TCRdb table lists in-frame clones only, not all of them. This sample carries 55,000 to 65,000 clones, 85% of them seen once, and the ten largest clones take around 20%. The receptor's source is an adult in good health. The specimen comprised peripheral blood, sampled on day 0 of AZD1222 vaccination.

The CDR3 sequence: CASSSSPNPQETQYF. The CDR3 DNA sequence: TGTGCCAGCAGTTCCTCCCCAAACCCCCAAGAGACCCAGTACTTC. The V gene is TRBV2, the J gene TRBJ2-5; D remains unclear. This CDR3 has 15 amino acids. CDR1 SNHLY and CDR2 FYNNEI come from the germline V gene. The V gene lost 5 bases and the J gene lost 1 base, with 14 bases spanning the gap.